This TCR beta chain was captured in a study of T cell repertoires in cytomegalovirus infection. Background on the study: Recently identified HLA-C-restricted CMV epitopes were used, and well-studied HLA-B-restricted CMV epitopes were used as well. From public TCR beta signatures came an indication of both CMV infection and matching HLA type. Points from the study as a whole: HLA-C-restricted, CMV-specific TCR beta clonotypes were dominant ex vivo. Accumulated public TCR beta family frequency recognized individuals carrying CMV together with the relevant HLA.

This clonotype was seen only a few times. Its specificity is not known. TCRdb independently ran MiXCR on the reads; one entry per CDR3 protein. The profile shows a few hundred thousand distinct CDR3 sequences, 30% to 40% of them singletons. The sample in question was cultured PBMCs, obtained from culture after CMV antigen stimulation. This clonotype originated in a human donor in good health (CMV status not recorded). Some clones in this sample may be carry-over from other donors' samples.

Here the CDR3 reads CASRLYTNTEAFF. The CDR3 bases are TGTGCCAGCAGGCTATACACGAACACTGAAGCTTTCTTT. This sequence joins TRBV3-1 and TRBJ1-1; no definite D call. Germline assignment: CDR1 LGHDT and CDR2 YNNKEL (reference sequence). V gave up 6 bases and J gave up 1 base, with 9 bases separating them. CDR3 length equals 13 residues.